A selection of T cell receptor beta chains follows, all from one sample in a study of cytomegalovirus exposure and HLA in healthy donors. The data were produced by immunoSEQ multiplex PCR, yet TCRdb's version contains in-frame clones alone and is incomplete. Among around 120,000 clones, 70% to 75% were seen once, and the ten largest hold around 1.7%. The material sequenced was PBMCs. Receptors were obtained from a woman under 30 in good health and CMV-seronegative. Both conserved end residues are part of each CDR3. Fields, in order: V gene, J gene, CDR3 protein.

>TRBV10-3|TRBJ1-5
CAISGQSTQPQHF
>TRBV29-1|TRBJ2-1
CSVTGTGHFYEQFF
>TRBV4-1|TRBJ1-6
CASSQDYGQYNSPLHF
>TRBV6-5|TRBJ2-6
CASSGGDSGANVLTF
>TRBV27|TRBJ2-7
CASSFLDRGLSYEQYF
>TRBV4-2|TRBJ2-3
CASSQGTSGITDTQYF
>TRBV7-6|TRBJ2-1
CASSLERLVFHEQFF
>TRBV10-3|TRBJ1-6
CAISDPYPLHF
>TRBV11-2|TRBJ2-1
CASSLGLAGNEQFF
>TRBV30|TRBJ1-5
CAWSVVGTDQPQHF
>TRBV28|TRBJ1-5
CASSTPAGEGSQPQHF
>TRBV9|TRBJ1-2
CASSVTGEDYGYTF
>TRBV7-7|TRBJ1-2
CASSLELDNEYGYTF